This T cell receptor (beta chain) was sequenced in a study of CD8 T cells in Susac syndrome (dated by TCRdb to between 2019 and 2020). For the study in its entirety: Of the Susac syndrome patients who were sequenced, roughly 6 had clinically active disease and roughly 8 were in clinical remission. Susac syndrome patients were therapy-naive, on corticosteroids (some also receiving IVIg), or on IVIg alone at blood withdrawal. The study used repertoire sequencing to test whether antigen drove CD8+ T cell activation and differentiation in Susac syndrome. CD8+ T cell repertoire clonality was compared between some 12 healthy donors, some 14 Susac syndrome patients and 15 multiple sclerosis patients. Study-wide conclusions, independent of this receptor: In the total CD8+ and CD8+ TEMRA repertoires, about 16 and five Susac-specific public clones, respectively, were identified. CD8+ repertoires in Susac syndrome showed clonal expansion, which was highest in CD8+ TEMRA cells and was greater in clinically active patients than in remitting patients. The study acknowledged that relatively few individuals were included in the TCR sequencing and HLA analysis.

High-throughput TCR beta sequencing profiled peripheral blood CD8+ and CD4+ T cells from healthy donors, Susac syndrome patients and multiple sclerosis patients. Recently defined diagnostic criteria for definite or probable disease were met by the Susac syndrome patients. Bulk CD8+ and CD4+ T cells were purified magnetically by negative isolation, whereas CD8+ TEMRA cells were enriched by FACS. Blood was collected in EDTA tubes and processed within 24 hours, with PBMCs isolated through density gradient centrifugation. PBMCs intended for TCR sequencing were frozen in liquid nitrogen and were later thawed in a 37 degrees C water bath. The sorted or isolated CD4+, CD8+ and CD8+ TEMRA cells had a purity of 90% or higher. Concerning this clonotype: Which antigen it targets is not known. Base qualities were left out, and no much larger clone turns up one base away.

The CDR3 spans 16 residues, from the cysteine through the phenylalanine. This entry keeps only the CDR3 DNA: 48 bases, framed from base 1. At the junction V is shortened by 1 base and J by 1 base; bases outside the gene matches: 4. The germline V gene sets CDR1 to MGHDK and CDR2 to SYGVNS. RNA was extracted with the RNeasy kit and about 0.5 to 1 ug was reverse transcribed using random hexamers. The immunoSEQ multiplex PCR assay, which covers 54 Vbeta and 13 Jbeta segments, was used to amplify TCR beta CDR3 regions. To correct PCR amplification bias, a synthetic template baseline was used for both primer optimization and computational correction. The published analysis was carried out like this. Only productive sequences were kept, with reads annotated to V, D and J genes according to IMGT and analyzed in immunoSEQ Analyzer. Clonality was calculated as one minus the Shannon entropy normalized by log2 of the number of productive unique sequences. For each patient and control, public and private clones were evaluated among the 100 most prevalent clones. Susac-specific clones were defined as absent from healthy and MS cohorts, over a thousand published viral clones and other ImmuneACCESS disease sequences. TCRdb reran the public reads through fastp at Q25 and MiXCR, keeping productive beta chains. Rows with a matching CDR3 protein are joined into one entry that keeps the most common DNA and genes. TCRdb's processing, not the authors' own work, is the source of the V and J calls. For this sample the table gives about 130,000 distinct CDR3 sequences, of which over 85% were detected only once. The ten largest account for less than 0.25% of the sample.

Input material: CD8+ T cells from PBMCs. The sequence was collected from a human donor with Susac syndrome. The chain uses TRBV25-1 and TRBJ1-1; 9 bases in the junction line up with TRBD1. DNA sequence: TGTGCCAGCAGTGAATTAGGGACAGGGAGGAACACTGAAGCTTTCTTT. This codes for CASSELGTGRNTEAFF. The CDR3 plus the reference TRBV25-1 and TRBJ1-1 genes for the other parts give the full variable domain: EADIYQTPRYLVIGTGKKITLECSQTMGHDKMYWYQQDPGMELHLIHYSYGVNSTEKGDLSSESTVSRIRTEHFPLTLESARPSHTSQYLCASSELGTGRNTEAFFGQGTRLTVV.